The 17 T cell receptor beta chains reported below all come from one sample, sequenced in a study of blood T cell repertoires in COVID-19. The data were produced by immunoSEQ multiplex PCR, yet TCRdb's version contains in-frame clones alone and is incomplete. The sample carries about 250,000 clones, over 80% recorded once. The sample consisted of PBMCs or T cells enriched from blood (not recorded which). The receptor source for this set is a middle-aged woman who had been exposed to COVID-19.

The chain joins TRBV14 to TRBJ1-2, with D uncertain. Trimming took 3 bases from V and 2 from J, leaving 7 bases between them. Germline assignment: CDR1 SGHDN and CDR2 FVKESK. The CDR3 length is 13 residues. The CDR3 reads CASSHRANYGYTF. In DNA form, the CDR3 reads TGTGCCAGCAGCCACCGCGCAAACTATGGCTACACCTTC.

As concerns this clone: Its ends do not fully match the called genes, so a read error is possible. This rearrangement joins TRBV7-7 to TRBJ2-3; 8 bases align to TRBD1. Germline CDR1 reads SSHAT; CDR2 reads FNYEAQ (reference sequence). CDR3 size: 17 residues. The CDR3 loop is CASSLKRTGKGSDTQYF. CDR3 nucleotides: TGTGCTAGCAGCTTGAAAAGGACAGGGAAGGGGTCAGATACGCAGTATTTT.

This rearrangement joins TRBV4-2 to TRBJ1-4, with 7 bases matching TRBD1. The V gene's germline CDR1 is LGHNA and CDR2 YNFKEQ. This CDR3 is 16 amino acids long. V lost 4 bases to trimming and J lost 1 base; unmatched junction nucleotides: 6. The CDR3 nucleotides read TGTGCCAGCAGCCCGGGACAGCGAGGAACTAATGAAAAACTGTTTTTT. It specifies CASSPGQRGTNEKLFF.

The chain joins TRBV2 to TRBJ1-1; D is unclear. The CDR3 is 16 residues long. V lost 6 bases to trimming and J lost 0 bases, with 17 bases between them. Germline CDR1 SNHLY, CDR2 FYNNEI. In nucleotides, the CDR3 is TGTGCCAGCAGGAGAAGGGAGGGAGCAGTGAACACTGAAGCTTTCTTT. It encodes CASRRREGAVNTEAFF.

In DNA, the CDR3 is TGCAGCGTTGAAGTCCTCCTAACAGGTGAAAAACTGTTTTTT. As protein: CSVEVLLTGEKLFF. J is TRBJ1-4 and V is TRBV29-1; D is perhaps TRBD1 (5 bases). Germline values: CDR1 SQVTM, CDR2 ANQGSEA. The CDR3 is 14 amino acids. The V end was cut by 1 base, the J end by 7 bases, with 13 bases between.

The rearrangement links TRBV27 to TRBJ1-4; 10 bases are shared with TRBD1. The J segment lost 7 bases and the V segment lost 6 bases, leaving 11 bases of the junction unmatched. Germline values: CDR1 MNHEY, CDR2 SMNVEV (reference sequence). The CDR3 runs 16 residues. The CDR3 region is CASSPRGTGDFEKLFF. The DNA for the CDR3 is TGTGCCAGCAGCCCACGTGGGACAGGGGATTTTGAAAAACTGTTTTTT.

The rearrangement links TRBV5-1 to TRBJ1-6, with D unresolved. V was cut by 0 bases and J by 0 bases, with 4 bases left in between. CDR1 is SGHRS and CDR2 is YFSETQ in the germline V gene. This CDR3 contains 15 residues. CDR3 loop: CASSLVSSYNSPLHF. CDR3 DNA: TGCGCCAGCAGCTTGGTATCCTCCTATAATTCACCCCTCCACTTT.

The rearrangement links TRBV5-6 to TRBJ1-5; perhaps TRBD1 as D (6 bases). The V end was cut by 4 bases, the J end by 0 bases, with 11 bases between. The CDR3 covers 15 residues. The germline V gene has CDR1 SGHDT and CDR2 YYEEEE. Here the CDR3 DNA reads TGTGCCAGCAGCCGTAGGGGGTATAGCAATCAGCCCCAGCATTTT. It yields the protein CASSRRGYSNQPQHF.

On this clone: Additional DNA sequences in this sample encode the identical CDR3. The rearrangement links TRBV9 to TRBJ2-2, with 14 bases lining up with TRBD2. Germline V gene lookup returns CDR1 SGDLS and CDR2 YYNGEE. This CDR3 is built from 15 residues. J gave up 5 bases and V 5 bases, and 2 bases lay outside the gene matches. The CDR3 sequence: CASSGLAGGTGELFF. The DNA for the CDR3 is TGTGCCAGCAGTGGACTAGCGGGGGGAACCGGGGAGCTGTTTTTT.

The chain has TRBV11-3 and TRBJ2-3, with 7 bases that match TRBD2. Germline lookup yields CDR1 SGHNT and CDR2 YENEEA. The CDR3 consists of 14 residues. J was trimmed by 7 bases and V by 5 bases; bases with no gene match: 9. As DNA, the CDR3 is TGTGCCAGCAGCGTAGTGGCTAGCGGTAATACGCAGTATTTT. Translation gives CASSVVASGNTQYF. The full variable domain, in which reference TRBV11-3 and TRBJ2-3 provide the parts outside the CDR3, is EAGVVQSPRYKIIEKKQPVAFWCNPISGHNTLYWYLQNLGQGPELLIRYENEEAVDDSQLPKDRFSAERLKGVDSTLKIQPAELGDSAVYLCASSVVASGNTQYFGPGTRLTVL.

The chain combines TRBV5-1 with TRBJ2-7; possible D gene TRBD1, 5 bases. V was shortened by 2 bases and J by 0 bases, with 15 bases between the two germline ends. This CDR3 has 16 amino acids. Germline loops: CDR1 SGHRS, CDR2 YFSETQ. The CDR3 DNA sequence: TGCGCCAGCAGCTTAACCCCCCAGGGCCTCTCCTACGAGCAGTACTTC. Translating it yields CASSLTPQGLSYEQYF.

J is TRBJ2-3 and V is TRBV7-8; weak D call: TRBD2 (5 bases). The CDR3 has 16 amino acids. The germline V and J ends were trimmed by 0 bases and 6 bases, with 16 bases remaining between them. Germline V gene lookup returns CDR1 SGHVS and CDR2 FQNEAQ. This CDR3 reads CASSLAPSFSGDTQYF. In DNA, the CDR3 is TGTGCCAGCAGCTTAGCCCCCTCTTTTTCGGGGGATACGCAGTATTTT. The full variable domain, its missing parts supplied by reference TRBV7-8 and TRBJ2-3, is GAGVSQSPRYKVAKRGQDVALRCDPISGHVSLFWYQQALGQGPEFLTYFQNEAQLDKSGLPSDRFFAERPEGSVSTLKIQRTQQEDSAVYLCASSLAPSFSGDTQYFGPGTRLTVL.

The CDR3 sequence: CASSLEAGGYEQYF. Here the CDR3 DNA reads TGTGCCAGCAGCTTGGAGGCAGGGGGTTACGAGCAGTACTTC. The V call is TRBV5-4, the J call TRBJ2-7, with 7 bases matching TRBD1. The V gene end was trimmed by 0 bases and the J gene end by 4 bases; junction bases not matched to a gene: 4. CDR1 is SGHNT and CDR2 is YYREEE in the germline V gene (reference sequence). This CDR3 spans 14 amino acids.

This rearrangement joins TRBV19 to TRBJ1-1, with D tentatively TRBD1 (6 bases). This CDR3 is built from 14 residues. V was shortened by 5 bases and J by 1 base, with 11 bases between the two germline ends. The germline V gene encodes CDR1 LNHDA and CDR2 SQIVND (reference sequence). CDR3 sequence reads: CASSARGTNTEAFF. CDR3 bases: TGTGCCAGTAGTGCCAGGGGAACGAACACTGAAGCTTTCTTT.

This rearrangement joins TRBV18 to TRBJ2-2; D is possibly TRBD1 (5 bases). V shed 2 bases and J shed 3 bases, with 10 bases lying between them. This CDR3 has 15 amino acids. Germline CDR1 is KGHSH and CDR2 is LQKENI. The DNA for the CDR3 is TGTGCCAGCTCACCAAAGGGGCATGACACCGGGGAGCTGTTTTTT. It specifies CASSPKGHDTGELFF. The full variable domain, rest sourced from reference TRBV18 and TRBJ2-2, is NAGVMQNPRHLVRRRGQEARLRCSPMKGHSHVYWYRQLPEEGLKFMVYLQKENIIDESGMPKERFSAEFPKEGPSILRIQQVVRGDSAAYFCASSPKGHDTGELFFGEGSRLTVL.

This clone was detected only once. The chain uses TRBV24-1 and TRBJ1-5; D is undetermined. The germline V and J ends were trimmed by 0 bases and 6 bases, with 5 bases remaining between them. The CDR3 has 13 amino acids. Looked up from germline, CDR1 is KGHDR and CDR2 is SFDVKD. CDR3 loop: CATSDLSGQPQHF. CDR3 nucleotides: TGTGCCACCAGTGATTTGTCGGGTCAGCCCCAGCATTTT.

V usage is TRBV29-1 and J usage is TRBJ2-1, with 9 positions matching TRBD1. The CDR3 extends over 15 amino acids. V was clipped by 4 bases and J by 4 bases; unmatched bases: 8. The germline CDR1 and CDR2 sequences are SQVTM and ANQGSEA. In nucleotides, the CDR3 is TGCAGCGTTGGAGTCCCGGGACAGGGTTACAATGAGCAGTTCTTC. Its protein is CSVGVPGQGYNEQFF.